This T cell receptor beta chain was documented in a study of T cell repertoires and HLA-DP antigens. Points from the study as a whole: Clones undetected before culture averaged 36.3% against one allele and approximately 51% against the other.

Measured with immunoSEQ multiplex PCR; TCRdb has only the in-frame clones, and not every one. In the table there are approximately 100,000 clones, 86% of which are singletons. Comment on this clone: Its specificity is not known.

This CDR3 has 15 amino acids. Trimming pared 2 bases from V and 3 bases from J, leaving 14 bases between. Germline CDR1 and CDR2: MNHEY and SVGAGI. The sequenced sample consisted of CD4+ T cells from PBMCs. The chain joins TRBV6-5 to TRBJ2-7, with D perhaps TRBD1 or TRBD2 (5 bases each). The clonotype originates from a man aged 50 to 59 in good health and CMV-seronegative. The CDR3 loop is CASSYTWDGNYEQYF. The DNA for the CDR3 is TGTGCCAGCAGTTACACCTGGGACGGCAACTACGAGCAGTACTTC.